Below are 27 T cell receptor beta chains sequenced from a single sample in a study of cytomegalovirus exposure and HLA in healthy donors (dated 2017 in TCRdb). Library construction relied on the immunoSEQ multiplex PCR assay. The multiplex PCR relied on a mix of 60 forward primers for TCR Vbeta segments and 13 reverse primers for TCR Jbeta segments. TCRdb stores this immuneACCESS table with in-frame sequences only. Part of the clones is absent; in the studies checked, under half of the shortfall reflects unresolved V genes, and no reason is known for the rest. The sample table records approximately 210,000 clones; approximately 85% of these occur just once. 1.5% of the sample is in the top ten clones. Sequenced sample: PBMCs. These receptors were collected from a girl aged 10 to 17 in good health and CMV-seropositive.

J is TRBJ1-3 and V is TRBV4-2; possibly TRBD1 for D (6 bases). V was clipped by 1 base and J by 2 bases, with 12 bases between them. CDR1 is LGHNA, CDR2 YNFKEQ, per germline. This CDR3 comprises 16 residues. CDR3 sequence: CASSQVQDSTGNTIYF. In DNA, the CDR3 is TGTGCCAGCAGCCAAGTTCAGGACAGTACTGGAAACACCATATATTTT.

CDR3 amino acids: CAWTQKGGDYGYTF. CDR3 sequence (DNA): TGTGCCTGGACCCAAAAGGGGGGGGACTATGGCTACACCTTC. This sequence joins TRBV30 and TRBJ1-2, with D maybe TRBD1 (6 bases). Germline CDR1 and CDR2: GTSNPN and SVGIG (reference sequence). This CDR3 is built from 14 residues. With 4 bases removed from V and 3 bases from J, the gap between germline ends came to 15 bases.

This clone showed up just a few times. V is TRBV6-1 and J is TRBJ2-7; 12 positions agree with TRBD2. The CDR3 loop spans 13 amino acids. With V trimmed by 6 bases and J by 7 bases, 4 bases remained unmatched. Looked up from germline, CDR1 is MNHNS and CDR2 is SASEGT. In DNA form, the CDR3 reads TGTGCCAGCAGACTAGCGGGGGGCAGGGAGCAGTACTTC. Amino acids: CASRLAGGREQYF.

The chain recombines TRBV6-4 with TRBJ1-5; a weak D match, TRBD1 (6 bases). From germline, CDR1 is MRHNA and CDR2 SNTAGT. The ends were cut back, 6 bases at V and 4 bases at J, with 16 bases in the middle. This CDR3 comprises 15 residues. The CDR3 coding sequence is TGTGCCAGCAGCCCTAGGACAGCGGATAATCAGCCCCAGCATTTT. Translation gives CASSPRTADNQPQHF.

This chain links TRBV5-4 with TRBJ2-5; 8 bases line up with TRBD2. Germline CDR1 and CDR2: SGHNT and YYREEE (reference sequence). The junction had 11 bases not matched to a gene; V was cut back by 1 base and J by 3 bases. The CDR3 sequence is 17 residues long. CDR3: CASSLRMGLGREETQYF. The CDR3, as DNA: TGTGCCAGCAGCTTGCGCATGGGACTAGGAAGAGAAGAGACCCAGTACTTC.

The chain couples TRBV9 to TRBJ2-1; 9 bases are shared with TRBD2. With V trimmed by 4 bases and J by 4 bases, 18 bases remained unmatched. In germline, CDR1 is SGDLS, CDR2 YYNGEE. The CDR3 consists of 19 residues. Here the CDR3 DNA reads TGTGCCAGCAGCTCCCCTAGCGGGACTTCCACTCTACATTACAATGAGCAGTTCTTC. Protein: CASSSPSGTSTLHYNEQFF.

The sample holds one count of this clone. The chain recombines TRBV11-3 with TRBJ1-3; D unclear. This CDR3 region has 12 residues. V was clipped by 5 bases and J by 2 bases, with 4 bases between them. Germline CDR1 SGHNT, CDR2 YENEEA. The CDR3 DNA reads as TGTGCCAGCAGCCAGACTGGAAACACCATATATTTT. This codes for CASSQTGNTIYF. The variable domain in full, with the rest retrieved from reference TRBV11-3 and TRBJ1-3, is EAGVVQSPRYKIIEKKQPVAFWCNPISGHNTLYWYLQNLGQGPELLIRYENEEAVDDSQLPKDRFSAERLKGVDSTLKIQPAELGDSAVYLCASSQTGNTIYFGEGSWLTVV.

CDR3 residues: CASSPGGGAKNIQYF. As DNA, the CDR3 is TGTGCCAGCAGCCCCGGGGGGGGTGCCAAAAACATTCAGTACTTC. The chain has TRBV11-3 and TRBJ2-4; 8 nucleotides align to TRBD2. J lost 1 base, V lost 5 bases, and 4 bases had no gene match. The germline CDR1 and CDR2 sequences are SGHNT and YENEEA. The CDR3 runs to 15 residues.

The chain employs TRBV30 and TRBJ2-5; a possible D gene is TRBD2 (7 bases). This CDR3 is 14 amino acids long. The V end was cut by 6 bases, the J end by 4 bases, with 18 bases between. From germline, CDR1 is GTSNPN and CDR2 SVGIG (reference sequence). The CDR3 DNA sequence: TGTGCCTGCAACACCCGGGGGGCCAGAGAGACCCAGTACTTC. Its protein is CACNTRGARETQYF. Full variable domain (remainder filled in from reference TRBV30 and TRBJ2-5): SQTIHQWPATLVQPVGSPLSLECTVEGTSNPNLYWYRQAAGRGLQLLFYSVGIGQISSEVPQNLSASRPQDRQFILSSKKLLLSDSGFYLCACNTRGARETQYFGPGTRLLVL.

J is TRBJ1-2 and V is TRBV27; D is uncertain. Trimming took 10 bases from V and 3 from J, leaving 15 bases between them. This CDR3 is 13 amino acids long. Germline V CDR1 and CDR2: MNHEY, SMNVEV (reference sequence). The CDR3 bases are TGTGCCACCTCCCTCGGGGTAGACTATGGCTACACCTTC. It specifies CATSLGVDYGYTF.

The chain joins TRBV7-2 to TRBJ2-3; the D gene is possibly TRBD1 (6 bases). The CDR3 runs 16 residues. CDR1 and CDR2 (germline): SGHTA, FQGNSA. The V end lost 2 bases, the J end lost 8 bases, and 20 bases lay between the germline ends. The DNA for the CDR3 is TGTGCCAGCAGCTTAACAGAGGCAGGGGCCCGAGTTACGCAGTATTTT. This translates into CASSLTEAGARVTQYF.

The genes are TRBV6-1 and TRBJ2-1; 8 bases agree with TRBD1. The CDR3 length is 15 residues. Germline CDR1 MNHNS, CDR2 SASEGT. Trimming cost V 6 bases and J 7 bases; bases outside gene matches: 11. The CDR3 sequence is CASRGSGGFGNEQFF. CDR3 nucleotide sequence: TGTGCCAGCAGGGGGTCAGGGGGCTTCGGGAATGAGCAGTTCTTC.

V gene TRBV5-1 combines with J gene TRBJ2-3, with 11 bases identical to TRBD2. The CDR3 is 16 amino acids. V shed 4 bases and J 2 bases; nucleotides not matched to a gene: 6. Germline CDR1 is SGHRS and CDR2 is YFSETQ. Here the CDR3 reads CASSPLAGGLTDTQYF. DNA of the CDR3: TGCGCCAGCAGCCCCCTAGCGGGGGGACTCACAGATACGCAGTATTTT.

The chain carries TRBV6-5 and TRBJ1-4, with TRBD1 identical over 7 bases. V lost 6 bases, J lost 7 bases, and 8 bases stayed unmatched. The germline V gene encodes CDR1 MNHEY and CDR2 SVGAGI. This CDR3 comprises 14 residues. The CDR3 loop is CASSPRGLGEKLFF. In DNA, the CDR3 is TGTGCCAGCAGCCCAAGGGGGCTAGGTGAAAAACTGTTTTTT.

The chain is built from TRBV19 and TRBJ1-2; D is unresolved. CDR1 LNHDA and CDR2 SQIVND come from the germline V gene (reference sequence). The CDR3 extends over 11 amino acids. Deletions cut 8 bases from V and 8 bases from J, with 12 bases between. This CDR3 is CASLGSRGYTF. The CDR3, as DNA: TGTGCCAGTTTAGGGAGTAGGGGCTACACCTTC.

The V call is TRBV5-6, the J call TRBJ1-1; 9 bases fit TRBD1. The CDR3 is 13 amino acids. The germline V gene encodes CDR1 SGHDT and CDR2 YYEEEE. V dropped 4 bases and J dropped 6; count of bases not matched to a gene: 4. The CDR3: CASSATGGPEAFF. The CDR3 nucleotides read TGTGCCAGCAGCGCCACAGGGGGCCCTGAAGCTTTCTTT. Supplemented by reference TRBV5-6 and TRBJ1-1, the full variable domain reads DAGVTQSPTHLIKTRGQQVTLRCSPKSGHDTVSWYQQALGQGPQFIFQYYEEEERQRGNFPDRFSGHQFPNYSSELNVNALLLGDSALYLCASSATGGPEAFFGQGTRLTVV.

The V gene is TRBV5-6, the J gene TRBJ2-2, with a possible D match to TRBD2 (6 bases). This CDR3 has 15 residues. CDR1 SGHDT and CDR2 YYEEEE come from the germline V gene. V was cut by 0 bases and J by 3 bases, with 9 bases left in between. For the CDR3, the DNA is TGTGCCAGCAGCTTGGATCGCGGGGACACCGGGGAGCTGTTTTTT. It translates to CASSLDRGDTGELFF.

The chain is built from TRBV2 and TRBJ1-6; TRBD1 matches 7 bases. Germline V CDR1 and CDR2: SNHLY, FYNNEI. The ends lost 9 bases at V and 6 bases at J; junction bases unmatched: 14. There are 16 residues in the CDR3. CDR3 bases: TGTGCCAGTTCGGTGTTCGACAGGGCGGGTAATTCACCCCTCCACTTT. It translates to CASSVFDRAGNSPLHF. Full variable domain (remainder filled in from reference TRBV2 and TRBJ1-6): EPEVTQTPSHQVTQMGQEVILRCVPISNHLYFYWYRQILGQKVEFLVSFYNNEISEKSEIFDDQFSVERPDGSNFTLKIRSTKLEDSAMYFCASSVFDRAGNSPLHFGNGTRLTVT.

This chain links TRBV5-1 with TRBJ1-1, with D maybe TRBD1 (6 bases). This CDR3 is built from 15 residues. The germline V gene has CDR1 SGHRS and CDR2 YFSETQ. V was pared by 4 bases and J by 2 bases, with 15 bases between. The chain's CDR3 is CASSPSQGDNTEAFF. The CDR3 coding sequence is TGCGCCAGCAGCCCTTCACAGGGAGATAACACTGAAGCTTTCTTT.

The V call is TRBV19, the J call TRBJ2-1; 10 nucleotides line up with TRBD1. CDR1 and CDR2 (germline): LNHDA, SQIVND (reference sequence). This CDR3 is 17 amino acids long. V lost 9 bases and J lost 2; bases outside the gene matches: 13. CDR3: CASSWRGTGVTYNEQFF. The CDR3 DNA reads as TGTGCCAGCTCATGGAGGGGGACAGGGGTAACCTACAATGAGCAGTTCTTC.

V and J are TRBV30 and TRBJ2-2; D gene unclear. V was shortened by 2 bases and J by 6 bases, with 7 bases between the two germline ends. Germline V lookup: CDR1 GTSNPN, CDR2 SVGIG (reference sequence). The CDR3 consists of 12 residues. The CDR3 nucleotides read TGTGCCTGGAGTCCTCCTCCCGGGGAGCTGTTTTTT. It specifies CAWSPPPGELFF.

This clone was detected a few times. The V and J genes are TRBV5-6 and TRBJ1-1, with D uncertain. The CDR3 length is 14 residues. CDR1 and CDR2 from the germline V gene are SGHDT and YYEEEE. Between the trimmed V and J ends, which lost 5 bases and 0 bases, there was a span of 11 bases. In nucleotides, the CDR3 is TGTGCCAGCAGTCCTGGGCCTCTGAACACTGAAGCTTTCTTT. Translated: CASSPGPLNTEAFF.

This clone was counted a few times. The chain joins TRBV29-1 to TRBJ1-2; D possibly corresponds to TRBD1 (5 bases). The germline CDR1 and CDR2 sequences are SQVTM and ANQGSEA. With 4 bases removed from V and 5 bases from J, the gap between germline ends came to 11 bases. The length of the CDR3 is 12 residues. The CDR3 DNA follows: TGCAGCGTTGTGGACACGCTGTATGGCTACACCTTC. This codes for CSVVDTLYGYTF.

The CDR3 DNA is TGTGCCAGCAGAGACTCCGGACAGGTGCGTGGCTACACCTTC. Its protein is CASRDSGQVRGYTF. The chain couples TRBV11-2 to TRBJ1-2; 7 bases align to TRBD1. With 6 bases clipped from V and 7 bases from J, the junction kept 11 bases outside the gene matches. The CDR3 has 14 residues. From germline, CDR1 is SGHAT and CDR2 FQNNGV.

V usage is TRBV5-1 and J usage is TRBJ1-1, with 7 bases lining up with TRBD1. The germline CDR1 and CDR2 sequences are SGHRS and YFSETQ. The V segment lost 7 bases and the J segment 1 base; nucleotides outside the gene matches: 10. The CDR3 extends over 15 amino acids. The CDR3 is CASATGTVGNTEAFF. The CDR3 bases are TGCGCCAGCGCAACCGGGACAGTTGGGAACACTGAAGCTTTCTTT.

This chain uses TRBV14 with TRBJ1-1, with a tentative D call TRBD1 (5 bases). CDR1 and CDR2 from the germline V gene are SGHDN and FVKESK. Trimming took 4 bases from V and 5 from J, leaving 14 bases between them. The CDR3 sequence is 14 residues long. The CDR3 sequence is CASSLEWGVTEAFF. The CDR3 nucleotides read TGTGCCAGCAGCCTCGAGTGGGGGGTTACTGAAGCTTTCTTT.

J is TRBJ1-4 and V is TRBV5-6; D gene ambiguous. The length of the CDR3 is 15 residues. CDR1 is SGHDT and CDR2 is YYEEEE in the germline V gene. Between the trimmed V and J ends, which lost 0 bases and 7 bases, there was a span of 13 bases. The CDR3 DNA sequence: TGTGCCAGCAGCTTGGTAGAGAATCGAGGTGAAAAACTGTTTTTT. As protein: CASSLVENRGEKLFF.